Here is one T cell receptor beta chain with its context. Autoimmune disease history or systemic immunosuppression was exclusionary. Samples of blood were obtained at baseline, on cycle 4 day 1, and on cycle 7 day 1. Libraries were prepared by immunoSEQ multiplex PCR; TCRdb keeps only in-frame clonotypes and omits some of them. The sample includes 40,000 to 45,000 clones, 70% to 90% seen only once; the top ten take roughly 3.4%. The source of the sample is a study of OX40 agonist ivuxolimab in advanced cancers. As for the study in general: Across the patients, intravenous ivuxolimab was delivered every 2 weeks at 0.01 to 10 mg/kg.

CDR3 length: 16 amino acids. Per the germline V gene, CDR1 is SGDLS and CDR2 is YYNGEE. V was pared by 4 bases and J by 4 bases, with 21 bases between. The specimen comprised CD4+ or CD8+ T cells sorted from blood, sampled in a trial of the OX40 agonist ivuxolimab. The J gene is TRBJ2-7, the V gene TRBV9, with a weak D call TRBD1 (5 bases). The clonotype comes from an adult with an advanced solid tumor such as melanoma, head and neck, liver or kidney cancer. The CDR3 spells CASSPIGVQGYYEQYF. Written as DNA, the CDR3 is TGTGCCAGCAGCCCCATAGGGGTCCAAGGTTATTACGAGCAGTACTTC.